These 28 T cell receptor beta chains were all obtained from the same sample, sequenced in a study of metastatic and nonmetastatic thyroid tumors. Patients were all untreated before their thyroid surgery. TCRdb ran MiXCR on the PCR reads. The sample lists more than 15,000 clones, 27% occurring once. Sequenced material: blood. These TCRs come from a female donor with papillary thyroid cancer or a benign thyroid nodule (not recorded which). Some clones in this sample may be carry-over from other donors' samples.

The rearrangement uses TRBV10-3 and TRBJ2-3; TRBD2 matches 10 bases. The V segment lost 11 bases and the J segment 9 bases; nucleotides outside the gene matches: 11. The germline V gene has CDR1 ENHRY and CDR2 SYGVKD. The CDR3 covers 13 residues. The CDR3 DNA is TGTGCCCTCTCAGCGGGAGGGCCGAGGACGCAGTATTTT. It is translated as CALSAGGPRTQYF.

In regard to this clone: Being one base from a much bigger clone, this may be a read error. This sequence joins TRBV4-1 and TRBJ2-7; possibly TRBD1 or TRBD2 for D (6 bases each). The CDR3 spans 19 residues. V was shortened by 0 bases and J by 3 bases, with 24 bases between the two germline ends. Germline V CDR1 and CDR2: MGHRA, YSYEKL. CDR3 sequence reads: CASSQEGGAGRTVIYEQYF. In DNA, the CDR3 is TGCGCCAGCAGCCAAGAGGGCGGGGCTGGGCGGACAGTGATCTACGAGCAGTACTTC.

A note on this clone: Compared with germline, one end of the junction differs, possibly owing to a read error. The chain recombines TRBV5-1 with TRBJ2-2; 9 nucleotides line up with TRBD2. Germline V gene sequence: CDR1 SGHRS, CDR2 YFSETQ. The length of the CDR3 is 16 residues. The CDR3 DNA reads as TGCACCAGCAGTTCTACTAGCGGGCCTGACACCGGGGAGCTGTTTTTT. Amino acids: CTSSSTSGPDTGELFF. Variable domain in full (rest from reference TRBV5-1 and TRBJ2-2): KAGVTQTPRYLIKTRGQQVTLSCSPISGHRSVSWYQQTPGQGLQFLFEYFSETQRNKGNFPGRFSGRQFSNSRSEMNVSTLELGDSALYLCTSSSTSGPDTGELFFGEGSRLTVL.

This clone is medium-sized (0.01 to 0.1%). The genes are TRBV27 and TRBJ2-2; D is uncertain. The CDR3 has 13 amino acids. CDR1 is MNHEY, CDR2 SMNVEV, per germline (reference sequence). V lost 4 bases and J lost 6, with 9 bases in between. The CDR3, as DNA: TGTGCCAGCAGTTCCCCCGCGGCCGGGGAGCTGTTTTTT. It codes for CASSSPAAGELFF.

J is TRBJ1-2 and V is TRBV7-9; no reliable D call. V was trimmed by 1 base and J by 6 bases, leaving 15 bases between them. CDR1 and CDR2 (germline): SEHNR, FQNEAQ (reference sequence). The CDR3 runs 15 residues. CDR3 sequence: CASSLDNLGINGYTF. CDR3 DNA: TGTGCCAGCAGCTTAGATAACCTGGGAATAAATGGCTACACCTTC.

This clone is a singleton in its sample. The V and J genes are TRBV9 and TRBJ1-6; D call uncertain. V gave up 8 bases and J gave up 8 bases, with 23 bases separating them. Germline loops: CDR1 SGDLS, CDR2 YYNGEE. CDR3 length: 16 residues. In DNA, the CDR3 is TGTGCCAGGAGCCCGACCCCCGTTTCTTATGATTCACCCCTCCACTTT. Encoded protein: CARSPTPVSYDSPLHF.

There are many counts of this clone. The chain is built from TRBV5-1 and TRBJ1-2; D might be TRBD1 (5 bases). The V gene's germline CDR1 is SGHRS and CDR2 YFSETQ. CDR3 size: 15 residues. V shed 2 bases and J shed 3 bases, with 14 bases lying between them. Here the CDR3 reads CASSLGRVGDYGYTF. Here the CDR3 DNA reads TGCGCCAGCAGCTTAGGCAGGGTAGGTGACTATGGCTACACCTTC.

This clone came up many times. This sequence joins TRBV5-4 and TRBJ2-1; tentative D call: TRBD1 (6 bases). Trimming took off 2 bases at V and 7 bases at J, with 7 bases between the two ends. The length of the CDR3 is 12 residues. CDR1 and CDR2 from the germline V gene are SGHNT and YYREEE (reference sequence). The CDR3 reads CASSLTGNEQFF. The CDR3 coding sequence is TGTGCCAGCAGCTTAACAGGGAATGAGCAGTTCTTC.

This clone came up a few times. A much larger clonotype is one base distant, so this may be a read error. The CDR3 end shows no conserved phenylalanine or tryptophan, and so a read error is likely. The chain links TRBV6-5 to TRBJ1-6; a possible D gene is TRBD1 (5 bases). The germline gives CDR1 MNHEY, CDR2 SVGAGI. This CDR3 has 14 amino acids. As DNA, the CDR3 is TGTGCCAGCAGTTACGTGGACATGAATTCACTCCTCCACCTT. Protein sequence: CASSYVDMNSLLHL.

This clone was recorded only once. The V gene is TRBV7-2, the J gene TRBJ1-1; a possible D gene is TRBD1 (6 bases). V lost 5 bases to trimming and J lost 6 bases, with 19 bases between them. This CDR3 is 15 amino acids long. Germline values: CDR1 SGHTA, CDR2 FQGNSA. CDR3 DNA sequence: TGTGCCAGCAGCAGGACTGACAGGTGTTTTTCTGAAGCTTTCTTT. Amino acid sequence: CASSRTDRCFSEAFF.

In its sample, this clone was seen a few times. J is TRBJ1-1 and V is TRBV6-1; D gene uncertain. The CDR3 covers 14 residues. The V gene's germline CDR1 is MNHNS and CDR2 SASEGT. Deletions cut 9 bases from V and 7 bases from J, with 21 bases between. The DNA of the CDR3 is TGTGCCAGTACCTCGCCCCCGTGGGGAGGTGAAGCTTTCTTT. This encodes CASTSPPWGGEAFF.

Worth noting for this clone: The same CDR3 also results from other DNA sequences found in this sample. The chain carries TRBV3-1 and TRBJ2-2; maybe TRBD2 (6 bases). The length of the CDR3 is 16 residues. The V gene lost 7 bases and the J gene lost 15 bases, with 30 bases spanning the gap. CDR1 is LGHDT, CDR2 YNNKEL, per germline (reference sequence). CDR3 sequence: CASTPLGGVVTGELFF. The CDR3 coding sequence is TGTGCCAGCACCCCCCTCGGGGGAGTGGTAACCGGTGAGTTGTTTTTT. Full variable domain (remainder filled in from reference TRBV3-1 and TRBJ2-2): DTAVSQTPKYLVTQMGNDKSIKCEQNLGHDTMYWYKQDSKKFLKIMFSYNNKELIINETVPNRFSPKSPDKAHLNLHINSLELGDSAVYFCASTPLGGVVTGELFFGEGSRLTVL.

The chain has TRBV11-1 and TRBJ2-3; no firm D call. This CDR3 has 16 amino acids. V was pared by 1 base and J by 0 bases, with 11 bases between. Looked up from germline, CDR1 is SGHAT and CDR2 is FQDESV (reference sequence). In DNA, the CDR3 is TGTGCCAGCAGCTTAGTACCAGCCCTTAGCACAGATACGCAGTATTTT. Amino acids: CASSLVPALSTDTQYF.

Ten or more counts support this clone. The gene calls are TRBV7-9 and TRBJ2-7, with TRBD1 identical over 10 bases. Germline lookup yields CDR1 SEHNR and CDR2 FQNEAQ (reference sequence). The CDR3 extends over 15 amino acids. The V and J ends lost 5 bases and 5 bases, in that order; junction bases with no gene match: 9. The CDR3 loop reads CASSPAGQGWNEQYF. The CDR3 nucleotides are TGTGCCAGCAGCCCGGCGGGACAGGGGTGGAACGAGCAGTACTTC.

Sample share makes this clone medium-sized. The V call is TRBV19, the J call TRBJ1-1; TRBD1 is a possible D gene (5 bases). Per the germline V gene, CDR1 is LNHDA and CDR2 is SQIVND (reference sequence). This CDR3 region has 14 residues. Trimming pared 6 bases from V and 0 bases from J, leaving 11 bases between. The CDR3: CASRVRGVNTEAFF. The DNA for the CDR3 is TGTGCCAGTAGAGTGAGGGGCGTGAACACTGAAGCTTTCTTT.

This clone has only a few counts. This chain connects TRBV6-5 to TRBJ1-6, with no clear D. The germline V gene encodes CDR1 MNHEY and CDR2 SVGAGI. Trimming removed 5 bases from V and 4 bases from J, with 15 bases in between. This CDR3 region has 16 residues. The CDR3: CASSNSVRQYNSPLHF. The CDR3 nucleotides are TGTGCCAGCAGTAATTCAGTAAGGCAATATAATTCACCCCTCCACTTT.

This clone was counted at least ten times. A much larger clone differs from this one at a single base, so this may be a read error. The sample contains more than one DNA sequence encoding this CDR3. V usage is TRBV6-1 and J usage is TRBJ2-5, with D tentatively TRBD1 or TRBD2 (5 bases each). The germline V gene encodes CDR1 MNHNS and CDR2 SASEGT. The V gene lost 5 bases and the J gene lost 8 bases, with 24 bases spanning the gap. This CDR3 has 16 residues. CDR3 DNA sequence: TGTGCCAGCAGTTCGGACACGGGACCCCCAGGCGGTACCCAGTACTTC. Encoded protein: CASSSDTGPPGGTQYF.

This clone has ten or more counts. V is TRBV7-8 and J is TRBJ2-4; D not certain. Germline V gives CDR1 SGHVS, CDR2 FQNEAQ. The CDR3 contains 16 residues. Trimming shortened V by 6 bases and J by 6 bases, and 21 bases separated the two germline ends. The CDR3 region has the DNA TGTGCCAGCAGTTCTTCCCGTATTTCAACGCTAAACATTCAGTACTTC. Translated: CASSSSRISTLNIQYF.

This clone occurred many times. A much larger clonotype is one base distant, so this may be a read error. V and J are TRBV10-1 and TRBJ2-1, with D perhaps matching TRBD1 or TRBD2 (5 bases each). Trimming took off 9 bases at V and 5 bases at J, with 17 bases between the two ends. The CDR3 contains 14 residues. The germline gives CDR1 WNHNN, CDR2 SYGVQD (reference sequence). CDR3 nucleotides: TGCGCCAGTTCGAGTACTAGGGACCACAATGAGCAGTTCTTC. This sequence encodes CASSSTRDHNEQFF.

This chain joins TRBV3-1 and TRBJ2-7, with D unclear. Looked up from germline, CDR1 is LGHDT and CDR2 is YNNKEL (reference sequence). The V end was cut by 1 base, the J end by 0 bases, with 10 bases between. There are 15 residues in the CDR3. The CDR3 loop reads CASSQGVRSSYEQYF. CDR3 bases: TGTGCCAGCAGCCAAGGCGTGCGGAGCTCCTACGAGCAGTACTTC.

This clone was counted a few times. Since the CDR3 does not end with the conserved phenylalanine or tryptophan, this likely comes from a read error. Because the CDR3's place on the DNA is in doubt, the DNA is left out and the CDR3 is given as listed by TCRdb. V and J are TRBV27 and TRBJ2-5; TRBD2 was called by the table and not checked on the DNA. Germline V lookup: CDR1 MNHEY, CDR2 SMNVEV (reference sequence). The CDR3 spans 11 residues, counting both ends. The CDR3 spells CASILGPQEYL.

The CDR3 nucleotides read TGTGCTAGTGGTTTGGGACCCGGGACACTAGGCTACACCTTC. It codes for CASGLGPGTLGYTF. The gene calls are TRBV12-5 and TRBJ1-2, with D possibly being TRBD1 (6 bases). Trimming shortened V by 1 base and J by 8 bases, and 14 bases separated the two germline ends. CDR3 length: 14 amino acids. Per the germline V gene, CDR1 is LGHNT and CDR2 is FRNRAP. The complete variable domain, with remaining parts taken from reference TRBV12-5 and TRBJ1-2, reads DARVTQTPRHKVTEMGQEVTMRCQPILGHNTVFWYRQTMMQGLELLAYFRNRAPLDDSGMPKDRFSAEMPDATLATLKIQPSEPRDSAVYFCASGLGPGTLGYTFGSGTRLTVV.

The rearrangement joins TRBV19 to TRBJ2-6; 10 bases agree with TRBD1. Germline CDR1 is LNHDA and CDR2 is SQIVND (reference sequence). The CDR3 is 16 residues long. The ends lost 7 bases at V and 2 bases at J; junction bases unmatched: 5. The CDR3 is CASNDGQGAGANVLTF. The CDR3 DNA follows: TGTGCCAGTAATGATGGACAGGGGGCTGGGGCCAACGTCCTGACTTTC.

CDR3 loop: CASTDRGFNSPLHF. The CDR3 bases are TGTGCCAGTACCGACAGGGGGTTTAATTCACCCCTCCACTTT. J is TRBJ1-6 and V is TRBV19; 9 bases map to TRBD1. The junction had 4 bases not matched to a gene; V was cut back by 7 bases and J by 6 bases. From germline, CDR1 is LNHDA and CDR2 SQIVND (reference sequence). The CDR3 is 14 residues long.

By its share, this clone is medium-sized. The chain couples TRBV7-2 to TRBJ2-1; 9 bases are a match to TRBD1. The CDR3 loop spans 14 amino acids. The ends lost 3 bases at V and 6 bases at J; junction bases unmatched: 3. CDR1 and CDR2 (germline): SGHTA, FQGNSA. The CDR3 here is CASSLDRGGNEQFF. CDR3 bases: TGTGCCAGCAGCTTGGACAGGGGTGGCAATGAGCAGTTCTTC.

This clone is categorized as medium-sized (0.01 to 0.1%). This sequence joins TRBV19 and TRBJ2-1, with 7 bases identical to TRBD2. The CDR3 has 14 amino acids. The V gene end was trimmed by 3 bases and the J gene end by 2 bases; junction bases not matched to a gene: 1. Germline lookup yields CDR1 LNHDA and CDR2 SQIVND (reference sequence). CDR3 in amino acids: CASSMSGTYNEQFF. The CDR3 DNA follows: TGTGCCAGTAGTATGAGCGGGACCTACAATGAGCAGTTCTTC.

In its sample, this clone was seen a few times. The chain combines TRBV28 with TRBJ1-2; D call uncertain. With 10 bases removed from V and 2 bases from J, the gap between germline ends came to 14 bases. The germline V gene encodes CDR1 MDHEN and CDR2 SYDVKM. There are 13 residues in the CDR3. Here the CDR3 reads CAIRSVSNYGYTF. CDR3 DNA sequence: TGTGCCATCAGATCTGTCTCAAACTATGGCTACACCTTC.

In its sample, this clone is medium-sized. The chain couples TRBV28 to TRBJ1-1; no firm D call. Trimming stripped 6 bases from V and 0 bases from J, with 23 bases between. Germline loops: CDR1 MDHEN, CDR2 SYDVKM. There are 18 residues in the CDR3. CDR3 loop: CASRPPERQRRMNTEAFF. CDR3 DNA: TGTGCCAGCAGACCCCCGGAGAGACAACGACGAATGAACACTGAAGCTTTCTTT. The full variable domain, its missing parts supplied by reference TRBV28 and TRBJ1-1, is DVKVTQSSRYLVKRTGEKVFLECVQDMDHENMFWYRQDPGLGLRLIYFSYDVKMKEKGDIPEGYSVSREKKERFSLILESASTNQTSMYLCASRPPERQRRMNTEAFFGQGTRLTVV.